This T cell receptor beta chain was documented in a study of T cell responses to AZD1222 COVID-19 vaccine. Germline CDR1 is MNHEY and CDR2 is SVGAGI. There are 15 residues in the CDR3. V lost 5 bases, J lost 2 bases, and 10 bases lay in between. Sequencing was performed with immunoSEQ multiplex PCR; in TCRdb, only in-frame clones are kept and a portion is missing. Found here are fewer than 150,000 clones, 88% of them singletons; the top ten hold 4% to 5.5%. The receptor was isolated from an adult in good health. The chain links TRBV6-5 to TRBJ1-6, with a possible D match to TRBD1 (6 bases). The sample here was peripheral blood, taken on day 0 of AZD1222 vaccination. CDR3: CASSPRQAYNSPLHF. The CDR3, as DNA: TGTGCCAGCAGTCCTCGACAGGCCTATAATTCACCCCTCCACTTT.